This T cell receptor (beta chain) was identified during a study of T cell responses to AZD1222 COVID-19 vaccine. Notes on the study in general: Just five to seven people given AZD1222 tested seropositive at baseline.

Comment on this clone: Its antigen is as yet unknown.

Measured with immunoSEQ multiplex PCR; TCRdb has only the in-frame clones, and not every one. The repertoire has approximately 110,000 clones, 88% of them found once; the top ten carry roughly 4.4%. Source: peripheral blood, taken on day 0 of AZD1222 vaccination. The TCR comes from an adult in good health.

CDR3 nucleotides: TGCAGCGTTGTAGGGGGGGGCAGGACAGATACGCAGTATTTT. This sequence encodes CSVVGGGRTDTQYF. The V gene is TRBV29-1, the J gene TRBJ2-3, with TRBD2 as a possible D gene (7 bases). There are 14 residues in the CDR3. V lost 4 bases and J lost 3, with 14 bases in between. Germline V CDR1 and CDR2: SQVTM, ANQGSEA.